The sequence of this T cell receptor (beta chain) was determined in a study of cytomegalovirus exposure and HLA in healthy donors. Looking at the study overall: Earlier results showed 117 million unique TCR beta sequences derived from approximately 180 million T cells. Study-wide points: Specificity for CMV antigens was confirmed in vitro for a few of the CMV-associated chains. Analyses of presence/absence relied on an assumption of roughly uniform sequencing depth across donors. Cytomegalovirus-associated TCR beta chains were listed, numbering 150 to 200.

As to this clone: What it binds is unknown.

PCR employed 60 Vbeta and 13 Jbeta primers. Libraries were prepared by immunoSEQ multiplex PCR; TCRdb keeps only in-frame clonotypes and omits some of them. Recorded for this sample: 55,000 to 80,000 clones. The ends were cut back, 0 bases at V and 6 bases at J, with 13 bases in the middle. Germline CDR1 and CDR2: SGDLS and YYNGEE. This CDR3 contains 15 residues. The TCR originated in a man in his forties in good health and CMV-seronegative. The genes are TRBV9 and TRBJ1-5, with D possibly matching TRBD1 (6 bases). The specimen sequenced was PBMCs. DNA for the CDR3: TGTGCCAGCAGCGTAGAGGCAGGGGCAGGTCAGCCCCAGCATTTT. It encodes CASSVEAGAGQPQHF. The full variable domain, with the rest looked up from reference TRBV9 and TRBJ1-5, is DSGVTQTPKHLITATGQRVTLRCSPRSGDLSVYWYQQSLDQGLQFLIQYYNGEERAKGNILERFSAQQFPDLHSELNLSSLELGDSALYFCASSVEAGAGQPQHFGDGTRLSIL.